Shown below are 9 T cell receptor beta chains from a single sample sequenced in a study of T cells in narcolepsy. Method: immunoSEQ multiplex PCR; TCRdb's copy keeps in-frame clones and lacks some. Here the sample spans 30,000 to 35,000 clones, around four fifths being singletons. The sequencing sample was made of CD45RA- memory CD4+ T cells from PBMCs. Every receptor here comes from a human donor with narcolepsy.

The rearrangement joins TRBV5-1 to TRBJ2-5; unclear D gene. Per the germline V gene, CDR1 is SGHRS and CDR2 is YFSETQ. CDR3 length: 14 amino acids. The V end was cut by 2 bases, the J end by 2 bases, with 10 bases between. The CDR3 spells CASSFIGRQETQYF. Here the CDR3 DNA reads TGCGCCAGCAGCTTTATCGGTAGACAAGAGACCCAGTACTTC.

V gene TRBV6-1 combines with J gene TRBJ2-7; D remains unclear. The V gene lost 6 bases and the J gene lost 5 bases, with 8 bases spanning the gap. Germline V gene data show CDR1 as MNHNS and CDR2 as SASEGT. CDR3 length: 11 residues. The CDR3: CASRFNNEQYF. The CDR3 region has the DNA TGTGCCAGCAGGTTTAACAACGAGCAGTACTTC.

The rearrangement uses TRBV5-1 and TRBJ1-2, with TRBD1 as a possible D gene (5 bases). The CDR3 extends over 15 amino acids. Trimming shortened V by 0 bases and J by 4 bases, and 13 bases separated the two germline ends. CDR1 is SGHRS and CDR2 is YFSETQ in the germline V gene. As DNA, the CDR3 is TGCGCCAGCAGCTTGGGGGCCAGCAGGGTCTATGGCTACACCTTC. Amino acids: CASSLGASRVYGYTF.

The V gene is TRBV7-8, the J gene TRBJ1-4, with 7 nucleotides matching TRBD1. The CDR3 length is 15 residues. Germline CDR1 and CDR2: SGHVS and FQNEAQ. Germline trimming cut 7 bases from V and 8 bases from J; bases unmatched to any gene: 13. The CDR3 coding sequence is TGTGCCAGCACCCCAGAGCAGGGGGTGCGGGAAAAACTGTTTTTT. It codes for CASTPEQGVREKLFF.

Details on this clone: Distinct nucleotide sequences in the sample also encode this CDR3. The V and J genes are TRBV19 and TRBJ1-2; 11 nucleotides agree with TRBD1. Per germline, CDR1 LNHDA and CDR2 SQIVND (reference sequence). J was trimmed by 5 bases and V by 1 base; bases with no gene match: 3. The CDR3 totals 15 residues. CDR3 loop: CASSIAGTGGYGYTF. CDR3 DNA sequence: TGTGCCAGTAGTATAGCGGGGACAGGGGGATATGGCTACACCTTC.

The rearrangement links TRBV7-2 to TRBJ2-5; 9 bases line up with TRBD2. Looked up from germline, CDR1 is SGHTA and CDR2 is FQGNSA. The CDR3 runs to 14 residues. V shed 6 bases, J shed 5 bases, and the junction held 7 bases outside the gene matches. The CDR3 DNA follows: TGTGCCAGCAGTCTCGGACTAGCGAGGGAGACCCAGTACTTC. It codes for CASSLGLARETQYF. Drawing the rest from reference TRBV7-2 and TRBJ2-5, the complete variable domain is GAGVSQSPSNKVTEKGKDVELRCDPISGHTALYWYRQSLGQGLEFLIYFQGNSAPDKSGLPSDRFSAERTGGSVSTLTIQRTQQEDSAVYLCASSLGLARETQYFGPGTRLLVL.

This chain links TRBV5-1 with TRBJ2-1, with 8 bases fitting TRBD2. The CDR3 contains 13 residues. V shed 8 bases, J shed 8 bases, and the junction held 9 bases outside the gene matches. Germline V CDR1 and CDR2: SGHRS, YFSETQ. The CDR3 DNA reads TGCGCCAGTAGCGGGGCCCTGGTCGATGAGCAGTTCTTC. This sequence encodes CASSGALVDEQFF.

This chain links TRBV7-9 with TRBJ2-2, with D maybe TRBD2 (6 bases). The CDR3 contains 16 residues. CDR1 and CDR2 from the germline V gene are SEHNR and FQNEAQ (reference sequence). Trimming stripped 5 bases from V and 1 base from J, with 14 bases between. This chain's CDR3 is CASSPQGRGNTGELFF. CDR3 DNA: TGTGCCAGCAGCCCCCAAGGGCGGGGGAACACCGGGGAGCTGTTTTTT.

The CDR3 region is CASSIPGGGEQPQHF. The CDR3 nucleotides read TGTGCCAGTAGTATCCCGGGAGGGGGCGAGCAGCCCCAGCATTTT. The genes are TRBV19 and TRBJ1-5; 7 bases are shared with TRBD1. The CDR3 loop spans 15 amino acids. The germline gives CDR1 LNHDA, CDR2 SQIVND (reference sequence). The ends lost 3 bases at V and 7 bases at J; junction bases unmatched: 9.